This TCR beta chain was retrieved from a study of T cells after yellow fever vaccination. Only a few counts were recorded for this clonotype. TCRdb ran MiXCR on the 5' RACE reads and lists one entry per CDR3 protein. The data show 500,000 to 650,000 distinct CDR3 sequences, over 9% seen once. The clonotype comes from a man younger than 40 who received the YFV17D yellow fever vaccine. The starting material was PBMCs, obtained on the day of the yellow fever booster vaccination.

For the CDR3, the DNA is TGTGCCAGCAGCGAGGCAGCCCAGTACTTC. Amino acid sequence: CASSEAAQYF. The V gene is TRBV6-6, the J gene TRBJ2-5; D not certain. Trimming shortened V by 6 bases and J by 9 bases, and 8 bases separated the two germline ends. Germline values: CDR1 MNHNY, CDR2 SVGAGI (reference sequence). This CDR3 has 10 residues.